This T cell receptor (beta chain) derives from a study of blood T cell repertoires in COVID-19. This CDR3 has 14 residues. V was clipped by 0 bases and J by 7 bases; unmatched bases: 3. CDR1 and CDR2 (germline): LGHDT, YNNKEL (reference sequence). Authors' data handling: Nucleated cell counts were estimated from reference gene primer amplification. Sequencing used immunoSEQ multiplex PCR; TCRdb keeps in-frame clones, though not all of them. The DNA gave D and trimming, while V, J and clone size come from that table. The sample shows a few hundred thousand clones, 87% of them seen only once. Cohorts were assigned according to the clinical history that participants reported.

The sequenced sample was PBMCs or T cells enriched from blood (not recorded which). This sequence was found in a woman in her thirties who had recovered from COVID-19. The chain uses TRBV3-1 (or the pseudogene TRBV3-2) and TRBJ2-7, with 10 bases lining up with TRBD2. The CDR3 spells CASSQDLLAGEQYF. The CDR3 nucleotides are TGTGCCAGCAGCCAAGACTTACTAGCGGGGGAGCAGTACTTC.